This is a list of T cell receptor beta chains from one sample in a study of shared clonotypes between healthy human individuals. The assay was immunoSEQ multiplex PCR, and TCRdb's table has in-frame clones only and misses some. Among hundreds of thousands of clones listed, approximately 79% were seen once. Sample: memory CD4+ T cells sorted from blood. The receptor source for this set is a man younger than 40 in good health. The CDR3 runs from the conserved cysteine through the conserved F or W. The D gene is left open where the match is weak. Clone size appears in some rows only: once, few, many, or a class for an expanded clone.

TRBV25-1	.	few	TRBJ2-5	CASSAGRSETQYF	TGTGCCAGCAGTGCGGGGAGGTCAGAGACCCAGTACTTC
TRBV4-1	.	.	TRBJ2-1	CASSHTGTGSYNEQFF	TGCGCCAGCAGCCATACCGGGACCGGCTCCTACAATGAGCAGTTCTTC
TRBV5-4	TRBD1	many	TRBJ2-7	CASSRTPTTGENEQYF	TGTGCCAGCAGCCGAACCCCAACGACAGGGGAAAACGAGCAGTACTTC
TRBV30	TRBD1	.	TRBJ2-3	CAWSPGQDHTDTQYF	TGTGCCTGGAGTCCGGGACAGGACCACACAGATACGCAGTATTTT
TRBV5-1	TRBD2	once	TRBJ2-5	CASSLSASGRSFKETQYF	TGCGCCAGCAGCTTATCCGCTAGCGGGAGATCGTTTAAAGAGACCCAGTACTTC
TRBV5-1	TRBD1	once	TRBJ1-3	CASSSMTGTGNTIYF	TGCGCCAGCAGCTCCATGACAGGGACTGGAAACACCATATATTTT
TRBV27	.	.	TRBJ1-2	CASSYGQGGNGYTF	TGTGCCAGCAGCTATGGCCAGGGTGGGAATGGCTACACCTTC
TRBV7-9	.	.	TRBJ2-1	CASSWDVTPNNEQFF	TGTGCCAGCAGCTGGGACGTAACTCCAAACAATGAGCAGTTCTTC
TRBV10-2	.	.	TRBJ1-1	CAPRARTFF	TGCGCCCCGAGAGCACGAACTTTCTTT
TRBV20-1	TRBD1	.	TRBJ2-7	CSATIMGTEYF	TGCAGTGCTACTATAATGGGGACAGAATACTTC
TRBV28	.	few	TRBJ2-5	CASSLGQNQETQYF	TGTGCCAGCAGCCTAGGACAGAACCAAGAGACCCAGTACTTC
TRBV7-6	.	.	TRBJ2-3	CASSFTSSTDTQYF	TGTGCCAGCAGCTTTACTTCTAGCACAGATACGCAGTATTTT
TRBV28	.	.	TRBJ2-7	CASSAGQSFNEQYF	TGTGCCAGCAGCGCCGGACAGTCGTTCAACGAGCAGTACTTC
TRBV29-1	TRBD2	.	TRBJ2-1	CSAGTSGRGWQFF	TGCAGCGCCGGGACTAGCGGGAGAGGGTGGCAGTTCTTC
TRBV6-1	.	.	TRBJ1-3	CASSANPGSGNTIYF	TGTGCCAGCAGTGCCAACCCTGGCTCTGGAAACACCATATATTTT